This TCR beta chain was captured in a study of T-cell reconstitution after alpha-beta-depleted transplantation in children. This sample's TCRbeta library carried unique molecular identifier barcodes. TCRdb reanalysed the PCR reads using MiXCR and keeps one entry per CDR3 protein. The table has hundreds of thousands of distinct CDR3 sequences, about an eighth seen once. The V end was cut by 2 bases, the J end by 8 bases, with 13 bases between. This CDR3 spans 13 amino acids. Germline V gene sequence: CDR1 SQVTM, CDR2 ANQGSEA. This receptor was taken from a male patient under 18 who had a stem cell transplant for acute myeloid leukemia, so the T cells may come from the graft donor. The chain joins TRBV29-1 to TRBJ2-1; D is uncertain. The sample consisted of PBMCs, mostly from graft donor cells, taken 360 days after TCRalphabeta/CD19-depleted stem cell transplant. The CDR3 coding sequence is TGCAGCGTTGAACCCCGAGATGAGCATGAGCAGTTCTTC. The encoded protein is CSVEPRDEHEQFF.